Presented here are 26 T cell receptor beta chains from one specimen sequenced in a study of control samples from healthy donors and cancer patients. Produced via immunoSEQ multiplex PCR; TCRdb's table is partial and in-frame only. The table lists 200,000 to 250,000 clones, about 93% of them singletons. Sequencing input: blood. Source of these receptors: a man aged 50 to 59 in good health.

For this clone: At one end the junction does not follow the germline gene, possibly because of a read error. The chain combines TRBV11-2 with TRBJ1-1, with 8 bases that match TRBD1. The CDR3 length is 14 residues. Germline loops: CDR1 SGHAT, CDR2 FQNNGV. The CDR3 DNA follows: TGTGCCAGCAGCTCAGGTGGGGACAGGCCACAACTTATCTTT. It encodes CASSSGGDRPQLIF.

V usage is TRBV7-8 and J usage is TRBJ2-7; possible D gene TRBD1, 6 bases. Germline V gene sequence: CDR1 SGHVS, CDR2 FQNEAQ. The CDR3 consists of 13 residues. V lost 4 bases, J lost 3 bases, and 10 bases lay in between. The CDR3 spells CASSWTANYEQYF. CDR3 nucleotide sequence: TGTGCCAGCAGCTGGACAGCAAACTACGAGCAGTACTTC.

The V call is TRBV5-5, the J call TRBJ2-5, with D tentatively TRBD1 or TRBD2 (5 bases each). This CDR3 spans 14 amino acids. V was shortened by 2 bases and J by 3 bases, with 11 bases between the two germline ends. From germline, CDR1 is SGHKS and CDR2 YYEKEE (reference sequence). As DNA, the CDR3 is TGTGCCAGCAGCTTAGATGGGGGTAAAGAGACCCAGTACTTC. Amino acids: CASSLDGGKETQYF.

The gene calls are TRBV6-5 and TRBJ1-5, with a possible D match to TRBD1 (5 bases). Per germline, CDR1 MNHEY and CDR2 SVGAGI. This CDR3 comprises 15 residues. V lost 4 bases and J 5 bases, leaving 15 bases between the germline ends. The CDR3 protein is CASSSRDLGDQPQHF. For the CDR3, the DNA is TGTGCCAGCAGTTCTCGGGACCTTGGGGATCAGCCCCAGCATTTT.

The V call is TRBV9, the J call TRBJ2-1; D tentatively fits TRBD1 or TRBD2 (7 bases each). CDR1 and CDR2 from the germline V gene are SGDLS and YYNGEE. The CDR3 contains 15 residues. Trimming left V 2 bases short and J 1 base short, with 10 bases between. The CDR3 is CASSVQGGSYNEQFF. CDR3 nucleotide sequence: TGTGCCAGCAGCGTGCAGGGGGGGTCCTACAATGAGCAGTTCTTC.

This sequence joins TRBV11-2 and TRBJ2-3; perhaps TRBD2 as D (6 bases). V was clipped by 5 bases and J by 2 bases, with 14 bases between them. This CDR3 has 15 residues. CDR1 and CDR2 from the germline V gene are SGHAT and FQNNGV. The CDR3 here is CASSAVAEYTDTQYF. DNA of the CDR3: TGTGCCAGCAGCGCCGTAGCGGAGTACACAGATACGCAGTATTTT.

The chain joins TRBV3-1 (or the pseudogene TRBV3-2) to TRBJ2-5; 9 bases are a match to TRBD1. The CDR3 covers 14 residues. The J segment lost 5 bases and the V segment lost 4 bases, leaving 5 bases of the junction unmatched. In germline, CDR1 is LGHDT, CDR2 YNNKEL (reference sequence). This CDR3 is CASSPGTGKETQYF. CDR3 coding DNA: TGTGCCAGCAGCCCCGGGACAGGGAAGGAGACCCAGTACTTC.

The CDR3 sequence is CASSEVGSQETQYF. CDR3 DNA sequence: TGTGCCAGCAGCGAAGTGGGGTCTCAAGAGACCCAGTACTTC. V is TRBV6-2 or TRBV6-3 and J is TRBJ2-5; D remains ambiguous. Germline V lookup: CDR1 MNHEY, CDR2 SVGEGT. This CDR3 spans 14 amino acids. V was pared by 6 bases and J by 2 bases, with 13 bases between.

This chain joins TRBV2 and TRBJ1-4; D uncertain. Germline assignment: CDR1 SNHLY and CDR2 FYNNEI. V was clipped by 2 bases and J by 4 bases, with 8 bases between them. The CDR3 has 14 amino acids. The DNA for the CDR3 is TGTGCCAGCAGTGAACTGGCCCTTAATGAAAAACTGTTTTTT. It codes for CASSELALNEKLFF.

CDR3 in DNA: TGTGCCAGCAGCCCAGGGGCTGCAGGGGCCAACGTCCTGACTTTC. Amino acid sequence: CASSPGAAGANVLTF. V usage is TRBV28 and J usage is TRBJ2-6, with a weak D call TRBD1 (6 bases). The CDR3 totals 15 residues. Looked up from germline, CDR1 is MDHEN and CDR2 is SYDVKM. V lost 6 bases and J 4 bases, leaving 13 bases between the germline ends.

The V call is TRBV10-2, the J call TRBJ1-4, with 8 bases fitting TRBD1. The germline gives CDR1 WSHSY, CDR2 SAAADI. This CDR3 is 14 amino acids long. Losses at the gene ends were 9 bases for V and 8 bases for J; bases not matched to a gene: 11. The chain's CDR3 is CARVQGAGCEKLFF. CDR3 nucleotide sequence: TGCGCCAGGGTCCAGGGGGCAGGATGCGAAAAACTGTTTTTT.

The rearrangement uses TRBV11-2 and TRBJ2-7, with 7 bases identical to TRBD1. This CDR3 contains 15 residues. CDR1 and CDR2 (germline): SGHAT, FQNNGV. The ends lost 4 bases at V and 4 bases at J; junction bases unmatched: 10. The CDR3 region has the DNA TGTGCCAGCAGCTACGGACAGGTGGGGCCATACGAGCAGTACTTC. Translating gives CASSYGQVGPYEQYF.

This clone was seen a single time. The rearrangement joins TRBV7-2 to TRBJ1-1; weak D call: TRBD1 (5 bases). The CDR3 contains 13 residues. With 2 bases removed from V and 4 bases from J, the gap between germline ends came to 8 bases. Germline-derived CDR1 and CDR2 are SGHTA and FQGNSA. CDR3 protein: CASSLNRGTEAFF. The CDR3 coding sequence is TGTGCCAGCAGCTTAAATAGGGGCACTGAAGCTTTCTTT. Drawing the rest from reference TRBV7-2 and TRBJ1-1, the complete variable domain is GAGVSQSPSNKVTEKGKDVELRCDPISGHTALYWYRQSLGQGLEFLIYFQGNSAPDKSGLPSDRFSAERTGGSVSTLTIQRTQQEDSAVYLCASSLNRGTEAFFGQGTRLTVV.

The chain couples TRBV6-6 to TRBJ2-1; D is tentatively TRBD1 or TRBD2 (5 bases each). Trimming cost V 4 bases and J 6 bases, with 16 bases left between them. Germline CDR1 reads MNHNY; CDR2 reads SVGAGI (reference sequence). CDR3 length: 15 residues. The CDR3 region is CASSSLPRGLNEQFF. CDR3 nucleotide sequence: TGTGCCAGCAGTTCCCTACCCCGGGGCCTCAATGAGCAGTTCTTC.

The genes are TRBV7-3 and TRBJ2-2; maybe TRBD2 (6 bases). There are 16 residues in the CDR3. The V end was cut by 4 bases, the J end by 6 bases, with 18 bases between. In germline, CDR1 is SGHTA, CDR2 FQGTGA. The CDR3 DNA follows: TGTGCCAGCAGCTCGGTGGGGGGAATGGGTTCCGGGGAGCTGTTTTTT. Its protein is CASSSVGGMGSGELFF.

The chain employs TRBV9 and TRBJ2-3; 12 bases are shared with TRBD2. The J segment lost 1 base and the V segment lost 4 bases, leaving 4 bases of the junction unmatched. The CDR3 has 16 amino acids. Germline V lookup: CDR1 SGDLS, CDR2 YYNGEE. This CDR3 reads CASSLRTSGGTDTQYF. The CDR3 DNA is TGTGCCAGCAGCTTGAGGACTAGCGGGGGCACAGATACGCAGTATTTT.

The V gene is TRBV11-2, the J gene TRBJ1-1; D is ambiguous. This CDR3 comprises 14 residues. Per germline, CDR1 SGHAT and CDR2 FQNNGV. The germline V and J ends were trimmed by 5 bases and 4 bases, with 14 bases remaining between them. Written as DNA, the CDR3 is TGTGCCAGCAGCCCCCGCCTCTCCCCCACTGAAGCTTTCTTT. This translates into CASSPRLSPTEAFF.

This clone appeared a single time. This sequence joins TRBV27 and TRBJ1-5; D ambiguous. This CDR3 is 16 amino acids long. V shed 4 bases and J shed 4 bases, with 17 bases lying between them. Germline V gene data show CDR1 as MNHEY and CDR2 as SMNVEV (reference sequence). CDR3 sequence (DNA): TGTGCCAGCAGTTCTATCCCCGCAGCGGGGAATCAGCCCCAGCATTTT. Amino acid sequence: CASSSIPAAGNQPQHF.

V is TRBV12-3 or TRBV12-4 and J is TRBJ2-7; 7 bases agree with TRBD1. V lost 8 bases, J lost 3 bases, and 4 bases stayed unmatched. The CDR3 has 12 amino acids. In DNA form, the CDR3 reads TGTGCCAGCCGCCGGGACAGCTACGAGCAGTACTTC. This codes for CASRRDSYEQYF.

Points on this clone: Within the sample, other DNA sequences also encode this same CDR3. The genes are TRBV28 and TRBJ1-1; the D is unclear. V was pared by 2 bases and J by 3 bases, with 4 bases between. The CDR3 spans 12 residues. Germline CDR1 is MDHEN and CDR2 is SYDVKM. CDR3 coding DNA: TGTGCCAGCAGTTTAGGGTACACTGAAGCTTTCTTT. This sequence encodes CASSLGYTEAFF. Combining the CDR3 with reference TRBV28 and TRBJ1-1 gives the whole variable domain DVKVTQSSRYLVKRTGEKVFLECVQDMDHENMFWYRQDPGLGLRLIYFSYDVKMKEKGDIPEGYSVSREKKERFSLILESASTNQTSMYLCASSLGYTEAFFGQGTRLTVV.

The chain employs TRBV7-2 and TRBJ2-2; 9 bases map to TRBD2. The junction had 8 bases not matched to a gene; V was cut back by 0 bases and J by 6 bases. From germline, CDR1 is SGHTA and CDR2 FQGNSA. The CDR3 spans 17 residues. The CDR3: CASSLASTSGFPGELFF. In nucleotides, the CDR3 is TGTGCCAGCAGCTTAGCCTCGACTAGCGGCTTCCCCGGGGAGCTGTTTTTT.

This rearrangement joins TRBV18 to TRBJ1-1; unclear D gene. There are 15 residues in the CDR3. Germline V gene lookup returns CDR1 KGHSH and CDR2 LQKENI. Deletions cut 0 bases from V and 4 bases from J, with 12 bases between. The CDR3 DNA reads TGTGCCAGCTCACCACCGAAAGTAATCCCCACTGAAGCTTTCTTT. Its protein product is CASSPPKVIPTEAFF. The complete variable domain, with remaining parts taken from reference TRBV18 and TRBJ1-1, reads NAGVMQNPRHLVRRRGQEARLRCSPMKGHSHVYWYRQLPEEGLKFMVYLQKENIIDESGMPKERFSAEFPKEGPSILRIQQVVRGDSAAYFCASSPPKVIPTEAFFGQGTRLTVV.

This chain connects TRBV6-1 to TRBJ1-4, with D unresolved. The CDR3 is made up of 14 amino acids. The ends were cut back, 2 bases at V and 3 bases at J, with 7 bases in the middle. Germline V CDR1 and CDR2: MNHNS, SASEGT. CDR3 in amino acids: CASSETAANEKLFF. The CDR3 DNA is TGTGCCAGCAGTGAAACAGCAGCTAATGAAAAACTGTTTTTT.

Written as DNA, the CDR3 is TGTGCCAGCAGCGTAGGGAGTAAGGGGCAGTACCAAGAGACCCAGTACTTC. Translation: CASSVGSKGQYQETQYF. The rearrangement links TRBV9 to TRBJ2-5, with D maybe TRBD1 (5 bases). Germline lookup yields CDR1 SGDLS and CDR2 YYNGEE. Trimming removed 0 bases from V and 0 bases from J, with 15 bases in between. The CDR3 totals 17 residues. The whole variable domain, remainder taken from reference TRBV9 and TRBJ2-5, is DSGVTQTPKHLITATGQRVTLRCSPRSGDLSVYWYQQSLDQGLQFLIQYYNGEERAKGNILERFSAQQFPDLHSELNLSSLELGDSALYFCASSVGSKGQYQETQYFGPGTRLLVL.

V usage is TRBV9 and J usage is TRBJ2-7, with a possible D match to TRBD1 (5 bases). Per germline, CDR1 SGDLS and CDR2 YYNGEE. V shed 1 base and J shed 4 bases, with 12 bases lying between them. The CDR3 runs to 14 residues. The CDR3 region is CASSVQGNSYEQYF. CDR3 bases: TGTGCCAGCAGCGTACAGGGTAACTCTTACGAGCAGTACTTC.

The chain carries TRBV14 and TRBJ1-2; 8 bases fit TRBD1. Trimming cost V 3 bases and J 3 bases; bases outside gene matches: 9. CDR1 SGHDN and CDR2 FVKESK come from the germline V gene. The length of the CDR3 is 16 residues. CDR3 region: CASSQLAGGAYYGYTF. DNA of the CDR3: TGTGCCAGCAGCCAGCTTGCAGGGGGCGCTTACTATGGCTACACCTTC.